What follows are 22 T cell receptor beta chains derived from one specimen sequenced in a study of cytomegalovirus exposure and HLA in healthy donors. This PCR relied on a set of 60 Vbeta primers and 13 Jbeta primers. Here immunoSEQ multiplex PCR was the method, and the copy in TCRdb shows in-frame clones only, minus some. The sample carries fewer than 90,000 clones, around four fifths recorded once. The sample consisted of PBMCs. These receptors were obtained from a young man in good health and CMV-seropositive.

This sequence joins TRBV7-9 and TRBJ2-5, with a tentative D call TRBD1 (5 bases). V gave up 1 base and J gave up 0 bases, with 9 bases separating them. CDR3 length: 15 amino acids. Germline-derived CDR1 and CDR2 are SEHNR and FQNEAQ (reference sequence). CDR3 in amino acids: CASSLGQGYQETQYF. CDR3 DNA: TGTGCCAGCAGCTTAGGTCAGGGCTACCAAGAGACCCAGTACTTC. Based on the CDR3 plus reference TRBV7-9 and TRBJ2-5, the full variable domain is DTGVSQNPRHKITKRGQNVTFRCDPISEHNRLYWYRQTLGQGPEFLTYFQNEAQLEKSRLLSDRFSAERPKGSFSTLEIQRTEQGDSAMYLCASSLGQGYQETQYFGPGTRLLVL.

The CDR3 protein is CASSYSGQGAREQYF. The DNA of the CDR3 is TGTGCCAGCAGTTACTCGGGACAGGGGGCGAGGGAGCAGTACTTC. The chain carries TRBV6-5 and TRBJ2-7; 12 positions match TRBD1. With 0 bases clipped from V and 7 bases from J, the junction kept 4 bases outside the gene matches. Germline V CDR1 and CDR2: MNHEY, SVGAGI. The CDR3 contains 15 residues.

This clone was observed a few times. This chain uses TRBV7-9 with TRBJ1-1; D gene ambiguous. The V and J ends lost 5 bases and 0 bases respectively, with 19 bases between them. CDR1 and CDR2 from the germline V gene are SEHNR and FQNEAQ (reference sequence). CDR3 length: 17 amino acids. CDR3 coding DNA: TGTGCCAGCAGCGGTATAGTGGCGACAAGGATGAACACTGAAGCTTTCTTT. This gives the protein CASSGIVATRMNTEAFF.

This rearrangement joins TRBV2 to TRBJ1-2, with TRBD1 matching over 7 bases. Germline V gives CDR1 SNHLY, CDR2 FYNNEI. This CDR3 comprises 14 residues. The J segment lost 5 bases and the V segment lost 4 bases, leaving 7 bases of the junction unmatched. In DNA form, the CDR3 reads TGTGCCAGCAGTGGGAAGGGGGCGCGATATGGCTACACCTTC. Its protein product is CASSGKGARYGYTF.

The chain is built from TRBV11-3 and TRBJ2-5; D not certain. CDR1 is SGHNT and CDR2 is YENEEA in the germline V gene. The CDR3 is 13 amino acids. Trimming pared 5 bases from V and 4 bases from J, leaving 11 bases between. The CDR3 here is CASSPSPRETQYF. Written as DNA, the CDR3 is TGTGCCAGCAGCCCAAGCCCCCGAGAGACCCAGTACTTC.

The chain couples TRBV7-6 to TRBJ2-5; the match to TRBD2 covers 13 bases. The length of the CDR3 is 15 residues. Trimming took 5 bases from V and 6 from J; bases not matched to a gene: 6. Germline CDR1 and CDR2: SGHVS and FNYEAQ. DNA of the CDR3: TGTGCCAGCAGCAAACGACTAGCGGGGGGCCAGACCCAGTACTTC. This gives the protein CASSKRLAGGQTQYF.

This clone was detected only a few times. The V and J genes are TRBV2 and TRBJ2-5, with TRBD2 as a possible D gene (5 bases). The V end lost 2 bases, the J end lost 3 bases, and 13 bases lay between the germline ends. Germline V gene lookup returns CDR1 SNHLY and CDR2 FYNNEI. The CDR3 has 15 residues. The CDR3 loop reads CASSEFLSGEETQYF. The CDR3 DNA reads as TGTGCCAGCAGTGAATTTCTATCCGGGGAAGAGACCCAGTACTTC.

This chain connects TRBV2 to TRBJ2-3; 8 nucleotides agree with TRBD2. The CDR3 consists of 15 residues. The germline V gene encodes CDR1 SNHLY and CDR2 FYNNEI. Unmatched junction bases numbered 6, after V lost 6 bases and J lost 1 base. The CDR3 DNA reads TGTGCCAGCAGGGGCTGGCGGGGGGGCACAGATACGCAGTATTTT. This encodes CASRGWRGGTDTQYF.

This chain connects TRBV9 to TRBJ1-2, with TRBD1 as a possible D gene (5 bases). The CDR3 is 14 amino acids. V lost 0 bases and J lost 4, with 10 bases in between. Germline V gene lookup returns CDR1 SGDLS and CDR2 YYNGEE. The CDR3 DNA sequence: TGTGCCAGCAGCGTAGCGATGACAGCCTATGGCTACACCTTC. This gives the protein CASSVAMTAYGYTF. The variable domain in full, with the rest retrieved from reference TRBV9 and TRBJ1-2, is DSGVTQTPKHLITATGQRVTLRCSPRSGDLSVYWYQQSLDQGLQFLIQYYNGEERAKGNILERFSAQQFPDLHSELNLSSLELGDSALYFCASSVAMTAYGYTFGSGTRLTVV.

The chain couples TRBV9 to TRBJ2-3, with 9 bases that match TRBD1. This CDR3 contains 15 residues. The V gene end was trimmed by 9 bases and the J gene end by 5 bases; junction bases not matched to a gene: 13. Germline CDR1 SGDLS, CDR2 YYNGEE. CDR3 sequence reads: CATSPQTGGRDTQYF. CDR3 coding DNA: TGTGCCACGTCGCCCCAGACAGGGGGAAGAGATACGCAGTATTTT.

The gene calls are TRBV6-6 and TRBJ1-5; a weak D match, TRBD1 (6 bases). The ends were cut back, 8 bases at V and 3 bases at J, with 8 bases in the middle. Germline V lookup: CDR1 MNHNY, CDR2 SVGAGI (reference sequence). The CDR3 length is 12 residues. The CDR3 nucleotides read TGTGCCAGCCGGGACACCAATCAGCCCCAGCATTTT. It translates to CASRDTNQPQHF.

CDR3 protein: CAISEGGYTEAFF. DNA of the CDR3: TGTGCCATCAGTGAGGGGGGGTACACTGAAGCTTTCTTT. The chain uses TRBV10-3 and TRBJ1-1; a weak D match, TRBD1 (5 bases). V lost 2 bases, J lost 3 bases, and 7 bases lay in between. The CDR3 contains 13 residues. In germline, CDR1 is ENHRY, CDR2 SYGVKD.

This rearrangement joins TRBV4-1 to TRBJ2-5; TRBD2 matches at 9 bases. J gave up 0 bases and V 0 bases, and 5 bases lay outside the gene matches. The CDR3 covers 17 residues. Germline lookup yields CDR1 MGHRA and CDR2 YSYEKL. DNA of the CDR3: TGCGCCAGCAGCCAAGATCTCGAGCGGGGGGACCAAGAGACCCAGTACTTC. Translation gives CASSQDLERGDQETQYF.

The J gene is TRBJ1-6, the V gene TRBV7-9, with 7 bases aligning to TRBD1. CDR1 and CDR2 from the germline V gene are SEHNR and FQNEAQ (reference sequence). This CDR3 region has 15 residues. J gave up 7 bases and V 5 bases, and 8 bases lay outside the gene matches. DNA for the CDR3: TGTGCCAGCAGCATCTACAGGGGATTAAATTCACCCCTCCACTTT. Translating it yields CASSIYRGLNSPLHF. Using reference TRBV7-9 and TRBJ1-6 for the parts outside the CDR3, the full variable domain is DTGVSQNPRHKITKRGQNVTFRCDPISEHNRLYWYRQTLGQGPEFLTYFQNEAQLEKSRLLSDRFSAERPKGSFSTLEIQRTEQGDSAMYLCASSIYRGLNSPLHFGNGTRLTVT.

The chain has TRBV27 and TRBJ2-1, with D possibly TRBD1 on 6 matching bases. The germline V gene has CDR1 MNHEY and CDR2 SMNVEV (reference sequence). The V gene lost 5 bases and the J gene lost 10 bases, with 18 bases spanning the gap. The CDR3 is 14 residues long. CDR3 nucleotides: TGTGCCAGCAGTACACTCACGACAGGTTACGAGCAGTTCTTC. It translates to CASSTLTTGYEQFF.

The chain recombines TRBV19 with TRBJ2-7; 11 bases are a match to TRBD2. Unmatched junction bases numbered 6, after V lost 5 bases and J lost 3 bases. The germline V gene encodes CDR1 LNHDA and CDR2 SQIVND (reference sequence). CDR3 length: 15 amino acids. DNA for the CDR3: TGTGCCAGTAGTTTTACTAGCGGGGGCTACTACGAGCAGTACTTC. It specifies CASSFTSGGYYEQYF.

The CDR3 nucleotides are TGTGCCAGCAGCCCACAGGGGAGATGGACTGAAGCTTTCTTT. Protein product: CASSPQGRWTEAFF. V and J are TRBV7-9 and TRBJ1-1; 7 bases fit TRBD1. The CDR3 is 14 residues long. In germline, CDR1 is SEHNR, CDR2 FQNEAQ (reference sequence). Unmatched junction bases numbered 8, after V lost 5 bases and J lost 5 bases.

The chain joins TRBV6-1 to TRBJ2-6, with 7 bases lining up with TRBD1. Germline loops: CDR1 MNHNS, CDR2 SASEGT. The CDR3 spans 15 residues. J lost 2 bases, V lost 3 bases, and 1 base had no gene match. The CDR3 region has the DNA TGTGCCAGCAGTGATCAGGGGGCTGGGGCCAACGTCCTGACTTTC. Its protein product is CASSDQGAGANVLTF.

V is TRBV5-1 and J is TRBJ2-1; 15 positions match TRBD2. Trimming at V came to 5 bases and at J to 7 bases, leaving 10 bases not matched to a gene. CDR3 length: 17 residues. The germline V gene encodes CDR1 SGHRS and CDR2 YFSETQ. This chain's CDR3 is CASRTPGLAGGGNEQFF. The CDR3 region has the DNA TGCGCCAGCAGAACACCGGGACTAGCGGGGGGTGGTAATGAGCAGTTCTTC.

The chain has TRBV30 and TRBJ1-2, with D hard to call. V was trimmed by 1 base and J by 8 bases, leaving 11 bases between them. The CDR3 contains 12 residues. Germline values: CDR1 GTSNPN, CDR2 SVGIG (reference sequence). CDR3 residues: CAWSEEAGGYTF. The CDR3 nucleotides read TGTGCCTGGAGTGAGGAGGCGGGGGGCTACACCTTC. Using reference TRBV30 and TRBJ1-2 for the parts outside the CDR3, the full variable domain is SQTIHQWPATLVQPVGSPLSLECTVEGTSNPNLYWYRQAAGRGLQLLFYSVGIGQISSEVPQNLSASRPQDRQFILSSKKLLLSDSGFYLCAWSEEAGGYTFGSGTRLTVV.

The rearrangement uses TRBV4-1 and TRBJ1-4, with a possible D match to TRBD1 (5 bases). The CDR3 contains 16 residues. V shed 0 bases and J shed 8 bases, with 16 bases lying between them. Germline V gene data show CDR1 as MGHRA and CDR2 as YSYEKL. CDR3 sequence (DNA): TGCGCCAGCAGCCAAGATTGGGGCGGAGTGAGGGAAAAACTGTTTTTT. Amino acids: CASSQDWGGVREKLFF.

V is TRBV6-1 and J is TRBJ2-3; tentatively, D is TRBD2 (6 bases). The germline V and J ends were trimmed by 0 bases and 4 bases, with 8 bases remaining between them. This CDR3 region has 14 residues. Germline V gene data show CDR1 as MNHNS and CDR2 as SASEGT. CDR3 in DNA: TGTGCCAGCAGTGAAGCCTCTAGCGCAGATACGCAGTATTTT. Its protein product is CASSEASSADTQYF.